Below, 25 T cell receptor beta chains from the same sample are listed, as sequenced in a study of OX40 agonist ivuxolimab in advanced cancers. The protocol was immunoSEQ multiplex PCR, while the TCRdb copy is restricted to in-frame clones and leaves out a portion. The data contain 90,000 to 100,000 clones, around 88% of them singletons. The sample here was CD4+ or CD8+ T cells sorted from blood, taken in a trial of the OX40 agonist ivuxolimab. These receptors came from an adult with an advanced solid tumor such as melanoma, head and neck, liver or kidney cancer.

The DNA for the CDR3 is TGTGCCAGCAGTTCCAGCAGCGGGGGAATGAGGTTCTTC. As protein: CASSSSSGGMRFF. The V and J genes are TRBV6-5 and TRBJ2-1; 8 bases are a match to TRBD2. CDR1 and CDR2 from the germline V gene are MNHEY and SVGAGI. V trimming: 4 bases; J trimming: 15 bases; junction bases outside the gene matches: 11. The CDR3 has 13 residues.

This clone was picked up one time. The rearrangement links TRBV11-3 to TRBJ2-7, with D uncertain. V dropped 1 base and J dropped 7 bases, with 11 bases sitting between them. The CDR3 is made up of 13 amino acids. Germline values: CDR1 SGHNT, CDR2 YENEEA. The CDR3 sequence: CASSLVNGSEQYF. As DNA, the CDR3 is TGTGCCAGCAGCTTAGTAAACGGGTCAGAGCAGTACTTC.

The sample holds a few counts of this clone. The chain uses TRBV4-1 and TRBJ2-2; unclear D gene. The V and J ends lost 6 bases and 5 bases respectively, with 19 bases between them. Germline assignment: CDR1 MGHRA and CDR2 YSYEKL. The CDR3 extends over 16 amino acids. CDR3 residues: CASSPGSVGKTGELFF. In DNA form, the CDR3 reads TGCGCCAGCAGTCCTGGATCTGTGGGGAAAACCGGGGAGCTGTTTTTT.

The V gene is TRBV28, the J gene TRBJ1-1; 10 bases fit TRBD1. CDR1 and CDR2 (germline): MDHEN, SYDVKM. The CDR3 contains 15 residues. Trimming at V came to 6 bases and at J to 4 bases, leaving 8 bases not matched to a gene. The CDR3: CASSLTGGGITEAFF. As DNA, the CDR3 is TGTGCCAGCAGCTTGACAGGGGGCGGTATCACTGAAGCTTTCTTT. The whole variable domain, remainder taken from reference TRBV28 and TRBJ1-1, is DVKVTQSSRYLVKRTGEKVFLECVQDMDHENMFWYRQDPGLGLRLIYFSYDVKMKEKGDIPEGYSVSREKKERFSLILESASTNQTSMYLCASSLTGGGITEAFFGQGTRLTVV.

The V gene is TRBV19, the J gene TRBJ2-6, with D maybe TRBD1 (5 bases). The V gene's germline CDR1 is LNHDA and CDR2 SQIVND (reference sequence). Deletions cut 3 bases from V and 2 bases from J, with 8 bases between. The CDR3 covers 15 residues. The CDR3 sequence: CASSIRVPGANVLTF. DNA of the CDR3: TGTGCCAGTAGTATCAGGGTTCCTGGGGCCAACGTCCTGACTTTC.

V is TRBV15 and J is TRBJ2-3; D is undetermined. This CDR3 has 18 residues. V lost 0 bases, J lost 2 bases, and 18 bases lay in between. Germline V gives CDR1 LNHNV, CDR2 YYDKDF (reference sequence). The CDR3 spells CATSRDLGLRVPTDTQYF. CDR3 in DNA: TGTGCCACCAGCAGAGATTTGGGGTTAAGGGTCCCCACAGATACGCAGTATTTT. The variable domain in full, with the rest retrieved from reference TRBV15 and TRBJ2-3, is DAMVIQNPRYQVTQFGKPVTLSCSQTLNHNVMYWYQQKSSQAPKLLFHYYDKDFNNEADTPDNFQSRRPNTSFCFLDIRSPGLGDTAMYLCATSRDLGLRVPTDTQYFGPGTRLTVL.

The CDR3 is CASSQSAGGSVNQPQHF. CDR3 bases: TGCGCCAGCAGTCAATCTGCGGGGGGCTCCGTCAATCAGCCCCAGCATTTT. The chain links TRBV23-1 to TRBJ1-5; D may be TRBD1 (6 bases). TRBV23-1 is flagged as an ORF with uncertain function. This CDR3 region has 17 residues. V dropped 0 bases and J dropped 3 bases, with 15 bases sitting between them.

This rearrangement joins TRBV5-4 to TRBJ1-1, with D possibly TRBD1 on 5 matching bases. The CDR3 is made up of 14 amino acids. Germline V CDR1 and CDR2: SGHNT, YYREEE (reference sequence). Trimming cost V 3 bases and J 5 bases, with 14 bases left between them. The CDR3 DNA sequence: TGTGCCAGCAGCTCTTCCGGGGCCGGGACTGAAGCTTTCTTT. Translation gives CASSSSGAGTEAFF.

This clone is medium-sized by share. The V and J genes are TRBV12-5 and TRBJ1-5; 8 bases map to TRBD1. This CDR3 is built from 17 residues. V lost 0 bases to trimming and J lost 1 base; unmatched junction nucleotides: 5. Germline loops: CDR1 LGHNT, CDR2 FRNRAP. The CDR3 region is CASGLVGQGASNQPQHF. In nucleotides, the CDR3 is TGTGCTAGTGGTTTGGTCGGGCAGGGGGCGAGCAATCAGCCCCAGCATTTT. Complete variable domain (other parts from reference TRBV12-5 and TRBJ1-5): DARVTQTPRHKVTEMGQEVTMRCQPILGHNTVFWYRQTMMQGLELLAYFRNRAPLDDSGMPKDRFSAEMPDATLATLKIQPSEPRDSAVYFCASGLVGQGASNQPQHFGDGTRLSIL.

The gene calls are TRBV19 and TRBJ2-5; D is ambiguous. This CDR3 is 17 amino acids long. V lost 3 bases to trimming and J lost 3 bases, with 20 bases between them. Germline values: CDR1 LNHDA, CDR2 SQIVND (reference sequence). CDR3 amino acids: CASSMSLGPGPKETQYF. For the CDR3, the DNA is TGTGCCAGTAGTATGAGTCTAGGCCCAGGCCCAAAAGAGACCCAGTACTTC.

The V call is TRBV19, the J call TRBJ1-5; D might be TRBD1 (5 bases). The CDR3 consists of 14 residues. Trimming cost V 1 base and J 7 bases, with 11 bases left between them. Germline CDR1 reads LNHDA; CDR2 reads SQIVND (reference sequence). CDR3: CASSIVGGYQPQHF. The CDR3 nucleotides read TGTGCCAGTAGTATAGTTGGGGGGTACCAGCCCCAGCATTTT.

On this clone: Other DNA sequences in this specimen translate into the identical CDR3. The chain carries TRBV18 and TRBJ1-5; 7 nucleotides line up with TRBD1. Germline assignment: CDR1 KGHSH and CDR2 LQKENI. V lost 1 base to trimming and J lost 4 bases; unmatched junction nucleotides: 7. The CDR3 length is 16 residues. The CDR3 spells CASSPRGTGANQPQHF. The CDR3, as DNA: TGTGCCAGCTCACCACGGGGCACAGGGGCGAATCAGCCCCAGCATTTT.

With respect to this clone: The same CDR3 also results from other DNA sequences found in this sample. The rearrangement uses TRBV2 and TRBJ1-2, with D possibly being TRBD1 (5 bases). Germline V gives CDR1 SNHLY, CDR2 FYNNEI. The CDR3 contains 12 residues. The ends were cut back, 6 bases at V and 7 bases at J, with 12 bases in the middle. CDR3 DNA: TGTGCCAGCAGGGACCGGGGGGGTGGCTACACCTTC. This encodes CASRDRGGGYTF.

The rearrangement joins TRBV6-6 to TRBJ1-3; D remains ambiguous. V was cut by 6 bases and J by 4 bases, with 13 bases left in between. Germline CDR1 is MNHNY and CDR2 is SVGAGI (reference sequence). This CDR3 is 14 amino acids long. CDR3 in amino acids: CASSPSGLGNTIYF. CDR3 DNA sequence: TGTGCCAGCAGCCCATCGGGTTTGGGAAACACCATATATTTT.

The chain combines TRBV10-3 with TRBJ2-5; D possibly matches TRBD1 or TRBD2 (6 bases each). Germline assignment: CDR1 ENHRY and CDR2 SYGVKD. V lost 4 bases, J lost 9 bases, and 15 bases lay in between. The CDR3 has 13 amino acids. The CDR3 protein is CAISVQGTGAQYF. The CDR3, as DNA: TGTGCCATCAGTGTGCAGGGGACTGGGGCCCAGTACTTC.

The gene calls are TRBV7-2 and TRBJ1-1; D is undetermined. Trimming took off 3 bases at V and 5 bases at J, with 7 bases between the two ends. This CDR3 is built from 12 residues. CDR1 is SGHTA, CDR2 FQGNSA, per germline. CDR3 nucleotide sequence: TGTGCCAGCAGCTTCTCCAGAACTGAAGCTTTCTTT. Residues: CASSFSRTEAFF.

The CDR3 here is CASRTKTGTNEKLFF. As DNA, the CDR3 is TGTGCCAGCAGGACTAAGACAGGGACAAATGAAAAACTGTTTTTT. The chain carries TRBV6-6 and TRBJ1-4; 7 bases agree with TRBD1. This CDR3 spans 15 amino acids. CDR1 MNHNY and CDR2 SVGAGI come from the germline V gene (reference sequence). Trimming at V came to 6 bases and at J to 5 bases, leaving 9 bases not matched to a gene.

Of note for this clone: One end of the junction varies from germline; a read error may be responsible. V and J are TRBV5-1 and TRBJ2-7; D possibly uses TRBD1 or TRBD2 (5 bases each). The CDR3 runs to 15 residues. Germline loops: CDR1 SGHRS, CDR2 YFSETQ. CDR3 DNA: TGCGCCGGCAGCCCGGGACGGAGTAGCTCCTACGAGCAGTACTTC. It is translated as CAGSPGRSSSYEQYF.

V is TRBV7-3 and J is TRBJ1-1; no firm D call. The CDR3 loop spans 16 amino acids. The germline V gene encodes CDR1 SGHTA and CDR2 FQGTGA. The V and J ends lost 5 bases and 0 bases respectively, with 16 bases between them. CDR3 residues: CASSPYPGPLNTEAFF. Written as DNA, the CDR3 is TGTGCCAGCAGCCCCTACCCTGGACCGTTGAACACTGAAGCTTTCTTT.

The chain is built from TRBV19 and TRBJ1-4; no clear D gene. This CDR3 has 13 amino acids. V lost 7 bases and J lost 8, with 14 bases in between. Germline loops: CDR1 LNHDA, CDR2 SQIVND (reference sequence). The CDR3 bases are TGTGCCAGTACCCCCAAGCTGGGGGAAAAACTGTTTTTT. Its protein is CASTPKLGEKLFF.

This clone was counted once. The V and J genes are TRBV4-3 and TRBJ2-5; D could derive from TRBD1 or TRBD2 (5 bases each). The J call may be wrong; the DNA end is better matched by TRBJ2-7. Germline assignment: CDR1 LGHNA and CDR2 YSLEER. The CDR3 contains 15 residues. CDR3 DNA: TGCGCCAGCAGCCAAGACGGGACCGCATCCTACGAGCAGTACTTC. Residues: CASSQDGTASYEQYF.

V and J are TRBV19 and TRBJ1-5; D is perhaps TRBD1 (5 bases). The germline V gene has CDR1 LNHDA and CDR2 SQIVND (reference sequence). Trimming cost V 5 bases and J 5 bases, with 16 bases left between them. The CDR3 runs 15 residues. The CDR3 DNA is TGTGCCAGTAGTCCGGACAACGGCGTAGATCAGCCCCAGCATTTT. Protein product: CASSPDNGVDQPQHF. The variable domain in full, completed from reference TRBV19 and TRBJ1-5, reads DGGITQSPKYLFRKEGQNVTLSCEQNLNHDAMYWYRQDPGQGLRLIYYSQIVNDFQKGDIAEGYSVSREKKESFPLTVTSAQKNPTAFYLCASSPDNGVDQPQHFGDGTRLSIL.

V gene TRBV7-9 combines with J gene TRBJ1-5; 10 bases map to TRBD1. V was pared by 6 bases and J by 4 bases, with 3 bases of the junction left unmatched. The CDR3 runs to 14 residues. Germline lookup yields CDR1 SEHNR and CDR2 FQNEAQ (reference sequence). The CDR3 DNA is TGTGCCAGCAGTTCGGGACAGGGGAATCAGCCCCAGCATTTT. This sequence encodes CASSSGQGNQPQHF.

This chain uses TRBV10-3 with TRBJ2-7; D remains ambiguous. Germline V gene lookup returns CDR1 ENHRY and CDR2 SYGVKD. This CDR3 contains 12 residues. V lost 2 bases, J lost 2 bases, and 4 bases lay in between. CDR3 amino acids: CAISEITYEQYF. The CDR3 DNA follows: TGTGCCATCAGTGAGATAACCTACGAGCAGTACTTC.

The chain carries TRBV9 and TRBJ2-2; TRBD2 agrees at 8 bases. The germline V gene encodes CDR1 SGDLS and CDR2 YYNGEE. J gave up 1 base and V 4 bases, and 12 bases lay outside the gene matches. The CDR3 covers 18 residues. The CDR3 DNA reads as TGTGCCAGCAGCTCCAGGCTGCGGGGGGCTCGGAACACCGGGGAGCTGTTTTTT. Translated, it gives CASSSRLRGARNTGELFF.